The clone carrying this TCR beta chain appeared a few times. What it binds is not known. This record belongs to a study of identical twins. Study-wide results and caveats: Out-of-frame TCR alpha sharing observed in monozygotic twins exceeded model estimates.

The CDR3 runs to 15 residues. Trimming stripped 4 bases from V and 2 bases from J, with 13 bases between. MiXCR, applied by TCRdb to the 5' RACE reads, yields one record per CDR3 protein. This repertoire shows a few hundred thousand distinct CDR3 sequences, roughly 9.9% found once; its top ten account for around 3%. These data also formed part of another study, on yellow fever vaccine responses in identical twins.

The rearrangement joins TRBV12-3 or TRBV12-4 to TRBJ2-3; D unclear. The origin of this receptor is a woman younger than 30 in good health. Sequenced: PBMCs. This CDR3 reads CASSSLPSSTDTQYF. The CDR3 DNA reads TGTGCCAGCAGTTCGTTACCGTCCTCCACAGATACGCAGTATTTT.